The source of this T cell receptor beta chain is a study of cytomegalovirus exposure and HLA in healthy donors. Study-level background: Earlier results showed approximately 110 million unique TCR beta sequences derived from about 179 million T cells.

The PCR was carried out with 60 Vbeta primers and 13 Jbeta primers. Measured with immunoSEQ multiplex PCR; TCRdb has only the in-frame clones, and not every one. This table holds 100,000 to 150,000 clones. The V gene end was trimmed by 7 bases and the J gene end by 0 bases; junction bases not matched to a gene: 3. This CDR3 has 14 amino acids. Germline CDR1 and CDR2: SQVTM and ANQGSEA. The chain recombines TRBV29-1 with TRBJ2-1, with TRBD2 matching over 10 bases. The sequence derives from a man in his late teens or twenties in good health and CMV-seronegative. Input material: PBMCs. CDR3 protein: CSAGLASSYNEQFF. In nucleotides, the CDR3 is TGCAGCGCGGGACTAGCGAGCTCCTACAATGAGCAGTTCTTC.